Below are 5 T cell receptor beta chains sequenced from a single sample in a study of cytomegalovirus exposure and HLA in healthy donors. It was with 60 Vbeta and 13 Jbeta primers that the PCR ran. Measured with immunoSEQ multiplex PCR; TCRdb has only the in-frame clones, and not every one. The table includes more than 80,000 clones, around 81% detected once. Sequencing used PBMCs. These receptors were obtained from a female donor in good health and CMV-seropositive.

The rearrangement links TRBV10-3 to TRBJ1-2; 10 bases map to TRBD1. The germline V gene has CDR1 ENHRY and CDR2 SYGVKD. This CDR3 has 14 residues. V trimming: 8 bases; J trimming: 8 bases; junction bases outside the gene matches: 11. The CDR3, as DNA: TGTGCCATCGGCGAACCCGGGACAGGGGAAGGCTACACCTTC. It encodes CAIGEPGTGEGYTF.

The rearrangement joins TRBV2 to TRBJ1-2; 9 nucleotides line up with TRBD1. The V segment lost 3 bases and the J segment 0 bases; nucleotides outside the gene matches: 8. From germline, CDR1 is SNHLY and CDR2 FYNNEI. The CDR3 loop spans 17 amino acids. CDR3 DNA sequence: TGTGCCAGCAGTGAGGGGGACAGGGTGGGGGCTAACTATGGCTACACCTTC. Protein sequence: CASSEGDRVGANYGYTF.

CDR3 nucleotide sequence: TGCGCCAGCAGTGACCCCGGCAGGGTGGCTTTCTTT. This gives the protein CASSDPGRVAFF. The chain combines TRBV10-1 with TRBJ1-1; D might be TRBD1 (5 bases). The germline CDR1 and CDR2 sequences are WNHNN and SYGVQD (reference sequence). V dropped 3 bases and J dropped 11 bases, with 13 bases sitting between them. The CDR3 has 12 amino acids.

The genes are TRBV19 and TRBJ1-4, with D possibly matching TRBD1 (5 bases). The CDR3 contains 16 residues. The V end lost 2 bases, the J end lost 0 bases, and 10 bases lay between the germline ends. Germline CDR1 reads LNHDA; CDR2 reads SQIVND (reference sequence). The CDR3 here is CASSIPTTATNEKLFF. The CDR3 bases are TGTGCCAGTAGTATACCCACGACAGCAACTAATGAAAAACTGTTTTTT.

This chain uses TRBV7-9 with TRBJ1-3; tentative D call: TRBD1 (5 bases). CDR1 and CDR2 from the germline V gene are SEHNR and FQNEAQ (reference sequence). V shed 7 bases and J shed 0 bases, with 10 bases lying between them. The CDR3 consists of 14 residues. The CDR3 is CASIGGTSGNTIYF. Written as DNA, the CDR3 is TGTGCCAGCATCGGGGGGACCTCTGGAAACACCATATATTTT.